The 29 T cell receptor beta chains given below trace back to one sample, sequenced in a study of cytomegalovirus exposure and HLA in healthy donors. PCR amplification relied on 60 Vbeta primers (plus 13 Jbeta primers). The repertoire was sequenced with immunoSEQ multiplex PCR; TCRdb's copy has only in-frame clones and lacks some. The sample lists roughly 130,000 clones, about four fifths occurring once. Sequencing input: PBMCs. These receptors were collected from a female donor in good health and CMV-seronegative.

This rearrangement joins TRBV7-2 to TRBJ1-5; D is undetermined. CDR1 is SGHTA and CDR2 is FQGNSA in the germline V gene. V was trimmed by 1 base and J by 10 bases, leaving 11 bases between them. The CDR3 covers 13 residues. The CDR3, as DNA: TGTGCCAGCAGCTTAGGGGCCGGCTATCCCCAGCATTTT. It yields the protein CASSLGAGYPQHF.

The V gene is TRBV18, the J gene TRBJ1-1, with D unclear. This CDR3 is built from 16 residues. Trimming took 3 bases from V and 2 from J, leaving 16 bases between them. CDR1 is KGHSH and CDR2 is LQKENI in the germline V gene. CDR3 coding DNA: TGTGCCAGCTCACCCGGGTCGCCCGACTATAACACTGAAGCTTTCTTT. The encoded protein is CASSPGSPDYNTEAFF. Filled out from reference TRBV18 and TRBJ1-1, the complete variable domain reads NAGVMQNPRHLVRRRGQEARLRCSPMKGHSHVYWYRQLPEEGLKFMVYLQKENIIDESGMPKERFSAEFPKEGPSILRIQQVVRGDSAAYFCASSPGSPDYNTEAFFGQGTRLTVV.

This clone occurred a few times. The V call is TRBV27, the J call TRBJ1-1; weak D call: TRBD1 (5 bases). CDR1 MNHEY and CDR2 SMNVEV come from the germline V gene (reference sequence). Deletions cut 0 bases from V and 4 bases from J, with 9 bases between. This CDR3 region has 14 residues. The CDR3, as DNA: TGTGCCAGCAGTTTATCAAGGGGAGGCACTGAAGCTTTCTTT. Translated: CASSLSRGGTEAFF.

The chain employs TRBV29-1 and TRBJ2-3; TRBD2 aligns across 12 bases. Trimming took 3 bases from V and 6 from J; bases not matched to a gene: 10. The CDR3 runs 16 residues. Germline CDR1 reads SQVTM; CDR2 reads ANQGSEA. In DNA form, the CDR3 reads TGCAGCGTTGAGGCTAGCGGGAGGGAGGGGGTGGATACGCAGTATTTT. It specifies CSVEASGREGVDTQYF.

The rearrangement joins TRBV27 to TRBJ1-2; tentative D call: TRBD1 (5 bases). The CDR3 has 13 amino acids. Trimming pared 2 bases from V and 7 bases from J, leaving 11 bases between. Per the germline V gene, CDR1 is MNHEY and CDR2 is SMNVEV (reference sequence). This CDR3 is CASSLIQGGGYTF. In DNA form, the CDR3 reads TGTGCCAGCAGTTTAATCCAGGGTGGTGGCTACACCTTC.

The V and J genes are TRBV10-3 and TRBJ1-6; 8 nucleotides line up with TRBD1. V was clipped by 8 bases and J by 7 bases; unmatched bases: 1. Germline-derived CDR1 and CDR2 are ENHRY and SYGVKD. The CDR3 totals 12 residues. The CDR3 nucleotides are TGTGCCATCGGACAGGGCAATTCACCCCTCCACTTT. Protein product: CAIGQGNSPLHF.

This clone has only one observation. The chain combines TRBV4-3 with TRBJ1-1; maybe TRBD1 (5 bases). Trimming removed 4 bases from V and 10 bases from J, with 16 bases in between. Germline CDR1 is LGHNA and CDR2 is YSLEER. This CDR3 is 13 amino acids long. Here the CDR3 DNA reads TGCGCCAGCAGCCTCACGGGGGAATTTGGAGCTTTCTTT. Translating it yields CASSLTGEFGAFF.

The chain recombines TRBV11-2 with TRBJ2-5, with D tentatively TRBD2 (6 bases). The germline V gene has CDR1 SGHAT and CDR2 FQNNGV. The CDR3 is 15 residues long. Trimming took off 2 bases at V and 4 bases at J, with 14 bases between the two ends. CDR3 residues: CASSLIPGDTETQYF. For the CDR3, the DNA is TGTGCCAGCAGCTTAATTCCGGGAGATACAGAGACCCAGTACTTC.

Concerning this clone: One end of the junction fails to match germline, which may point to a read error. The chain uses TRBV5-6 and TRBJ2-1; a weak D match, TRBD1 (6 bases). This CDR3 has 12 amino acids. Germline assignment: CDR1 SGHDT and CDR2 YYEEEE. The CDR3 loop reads CASSQGTGLAVF. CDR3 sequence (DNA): TGTGCCAGCAGCCAGGGGACCGGCCTCGCGGTCTTC.

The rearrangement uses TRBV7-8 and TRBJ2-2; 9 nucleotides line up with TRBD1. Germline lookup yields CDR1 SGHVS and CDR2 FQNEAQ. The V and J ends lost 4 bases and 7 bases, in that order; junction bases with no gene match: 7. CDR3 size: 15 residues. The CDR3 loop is CASSWARDRDGELFF. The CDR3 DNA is TGTGCCAGCAGCTGGGCAAGGGACAGGGACGGGGAGCTGTTTTTT.

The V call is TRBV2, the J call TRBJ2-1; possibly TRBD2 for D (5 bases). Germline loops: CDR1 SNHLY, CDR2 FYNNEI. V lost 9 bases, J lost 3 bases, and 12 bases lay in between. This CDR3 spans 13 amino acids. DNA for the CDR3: TGTGCCAGTCAGGACCGGGGCTACAATGAGCAGTTCTTC. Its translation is CASQDRGYNEQFF. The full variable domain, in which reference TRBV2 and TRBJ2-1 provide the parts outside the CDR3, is EPEVTQTPSHQVTQMGQEVILRCVPISNHLYFYWYRQILGQKVEFLVSFYNNEISEKSEIFDDQFSVERPDGSNFTLKIRSTKLEDSAMYFCASQDRGYNEQFFGPGTRLTVL.

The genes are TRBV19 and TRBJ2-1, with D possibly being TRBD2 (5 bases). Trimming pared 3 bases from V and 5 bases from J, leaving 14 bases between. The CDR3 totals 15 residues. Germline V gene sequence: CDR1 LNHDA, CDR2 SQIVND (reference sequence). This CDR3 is CASSIGTSWDNEQFF. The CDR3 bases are TGTGCCAGTAGTATCGGCACTAGTTGGGACAATGAGCAGTTCTTC.

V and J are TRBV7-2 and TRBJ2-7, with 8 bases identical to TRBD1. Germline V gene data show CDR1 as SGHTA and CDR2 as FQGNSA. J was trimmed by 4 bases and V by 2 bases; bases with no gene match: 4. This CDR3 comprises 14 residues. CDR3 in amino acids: CASSLWTGSYEQYF. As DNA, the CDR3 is TGTGCCAGCAGCTTATGGACAGGGTCGTACGAGCAGTACTTC.

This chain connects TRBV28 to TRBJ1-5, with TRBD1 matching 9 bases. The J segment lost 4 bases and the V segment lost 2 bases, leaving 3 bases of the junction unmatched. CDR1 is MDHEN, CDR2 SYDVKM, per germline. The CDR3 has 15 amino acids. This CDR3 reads CASSLTGTGNQPQHF. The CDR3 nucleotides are TGTGCCAGCAGTTTAACCGGGACAGGGAATCAGCCCCAGCATTTT.

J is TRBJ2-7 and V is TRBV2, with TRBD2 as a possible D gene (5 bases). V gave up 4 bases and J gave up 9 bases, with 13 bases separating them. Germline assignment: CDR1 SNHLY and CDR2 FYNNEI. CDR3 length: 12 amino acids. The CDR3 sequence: CASSAGVLGQYF. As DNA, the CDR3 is TGTGCCAGCAGTGCCGGGGTCCTTGGGCAGTACTTC.

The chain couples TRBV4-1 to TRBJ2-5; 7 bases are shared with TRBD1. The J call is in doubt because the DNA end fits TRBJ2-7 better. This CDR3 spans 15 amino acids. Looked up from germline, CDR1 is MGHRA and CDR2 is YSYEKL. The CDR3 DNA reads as TGCGCCAGCAGGAACCTCGGGACAGCAAGCTACGAGCAGTACTTC. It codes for CASRNLGTASYEQYF.

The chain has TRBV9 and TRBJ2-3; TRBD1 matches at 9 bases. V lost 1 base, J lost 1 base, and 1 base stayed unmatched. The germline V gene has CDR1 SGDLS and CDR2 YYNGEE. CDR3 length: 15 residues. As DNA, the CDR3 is TGTGCCAGCAGCGTATGGACAGGGGGCACAGATACGCAGTATTTT. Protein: CASSVWTGGTDTQYF.

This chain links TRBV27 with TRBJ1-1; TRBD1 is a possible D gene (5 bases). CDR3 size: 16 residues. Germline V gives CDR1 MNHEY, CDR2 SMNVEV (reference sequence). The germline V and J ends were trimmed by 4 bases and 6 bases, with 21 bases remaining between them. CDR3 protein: CASSSLYLGGVAEAFF. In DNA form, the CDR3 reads TGTGCCAGCAGTTCCCTCTACCTGGGGGGTGTCGCTGAAGCTTTCTTT.

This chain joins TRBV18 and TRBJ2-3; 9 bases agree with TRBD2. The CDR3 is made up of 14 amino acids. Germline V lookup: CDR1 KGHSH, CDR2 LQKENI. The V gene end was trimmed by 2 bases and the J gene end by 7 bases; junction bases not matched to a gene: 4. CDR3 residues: CASSPTGLANTQYF. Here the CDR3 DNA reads TGTGCCAGCTCACCAACGGGACTAGCAAATACGCAGTATTTT.

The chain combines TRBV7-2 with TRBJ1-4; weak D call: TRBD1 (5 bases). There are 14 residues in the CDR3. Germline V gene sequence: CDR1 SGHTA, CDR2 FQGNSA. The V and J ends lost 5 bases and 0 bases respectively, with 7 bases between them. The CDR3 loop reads CASSPRATNEKLFF. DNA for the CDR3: TGTGCCAGCAGCCCCAGGGCAACTAATGAAAAACTGTTTTTT.

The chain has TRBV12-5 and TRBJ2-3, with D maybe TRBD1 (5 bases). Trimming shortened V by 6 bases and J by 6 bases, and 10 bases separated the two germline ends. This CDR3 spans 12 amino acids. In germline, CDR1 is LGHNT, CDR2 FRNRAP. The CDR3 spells CASGLQVDTQYF. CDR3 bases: TGTGCTAGTGGCCTACAGGTCGATACGCAGTATTTT.

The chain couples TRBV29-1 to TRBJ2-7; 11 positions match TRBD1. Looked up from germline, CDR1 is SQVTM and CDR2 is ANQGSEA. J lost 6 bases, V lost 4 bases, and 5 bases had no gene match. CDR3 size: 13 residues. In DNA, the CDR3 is TGCAGCGTTGGGCCGGGACAGGGGGGCGAGCAGTACTTC. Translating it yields CSVGPGQGGEQYF.

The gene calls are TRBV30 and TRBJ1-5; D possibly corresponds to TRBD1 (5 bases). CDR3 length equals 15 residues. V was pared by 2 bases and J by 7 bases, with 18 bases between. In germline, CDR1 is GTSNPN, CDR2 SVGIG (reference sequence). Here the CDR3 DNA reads TGTGCCTGGAGTAACCCCCGGCAGGGCCGGCAGCCCCAGCATTTT. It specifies CAWSNPRQGRQPQHF.

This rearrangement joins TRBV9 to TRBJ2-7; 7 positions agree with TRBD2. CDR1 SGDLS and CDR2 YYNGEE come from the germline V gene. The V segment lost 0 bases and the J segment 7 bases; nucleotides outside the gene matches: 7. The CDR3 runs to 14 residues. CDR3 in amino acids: CASSVAAGNGEQYF. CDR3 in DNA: TGTGCCAGCAGCGTAGCAGCGGGAAATGGGGAGCAGTACTTC.

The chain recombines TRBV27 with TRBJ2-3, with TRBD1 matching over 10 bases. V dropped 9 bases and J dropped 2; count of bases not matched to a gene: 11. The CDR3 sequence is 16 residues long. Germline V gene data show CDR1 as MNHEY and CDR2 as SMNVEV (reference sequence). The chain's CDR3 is CASRLIGQGDTDTQYF. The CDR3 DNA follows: TGTGCCAGTCGACTGATAGGACAGGGGGACACAGATACGCAGTATTTT.

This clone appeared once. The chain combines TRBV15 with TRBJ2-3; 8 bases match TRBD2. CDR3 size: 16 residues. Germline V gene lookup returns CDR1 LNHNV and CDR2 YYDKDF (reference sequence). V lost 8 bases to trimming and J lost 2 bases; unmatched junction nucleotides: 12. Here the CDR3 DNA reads TGTGCCACCTCCCGGGGGAGCGGGGGCTACACAGATACGCAGTATTTT. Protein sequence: CATSRGSGGYTDTQYF.

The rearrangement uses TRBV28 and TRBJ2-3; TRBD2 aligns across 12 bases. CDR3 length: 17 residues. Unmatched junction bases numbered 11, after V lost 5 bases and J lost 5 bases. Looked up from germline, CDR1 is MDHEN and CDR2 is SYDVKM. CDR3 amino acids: CASSTRASGGAGDTQYF. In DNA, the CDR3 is TGTGCCAGCAGTACCCGGGCTAGCGGGGGGGCGGGAGATACGCAGTATTTT.

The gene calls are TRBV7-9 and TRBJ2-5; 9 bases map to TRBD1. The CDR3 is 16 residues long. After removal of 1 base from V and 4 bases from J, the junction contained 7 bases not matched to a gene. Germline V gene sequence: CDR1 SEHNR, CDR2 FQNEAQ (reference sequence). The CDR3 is CASSLESAGQGETQYF. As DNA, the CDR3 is TGTGCCAGCAGCTTAGAATCAGCGGGACAGGGAGAGACCCAGTACTTC.

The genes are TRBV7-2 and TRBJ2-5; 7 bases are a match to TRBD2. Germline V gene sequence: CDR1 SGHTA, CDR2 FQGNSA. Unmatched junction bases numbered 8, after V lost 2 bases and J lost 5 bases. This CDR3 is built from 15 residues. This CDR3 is CASSLNGGRGETQYF. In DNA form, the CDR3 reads TGTGCCAGCAGCTTAAACGGAGGGCGGGGGGAGACCCAGTACTTC.